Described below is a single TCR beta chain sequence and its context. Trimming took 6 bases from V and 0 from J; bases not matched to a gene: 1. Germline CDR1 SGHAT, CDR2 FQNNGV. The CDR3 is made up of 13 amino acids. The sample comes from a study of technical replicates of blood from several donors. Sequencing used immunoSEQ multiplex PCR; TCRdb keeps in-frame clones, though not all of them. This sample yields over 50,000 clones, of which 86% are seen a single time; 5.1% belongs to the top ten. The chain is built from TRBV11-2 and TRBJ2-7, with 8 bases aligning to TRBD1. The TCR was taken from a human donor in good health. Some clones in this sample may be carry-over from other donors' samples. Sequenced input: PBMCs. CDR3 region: CASRDRDSYEQYF. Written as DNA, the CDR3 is TGTGCCAGCAGGGACAGGGACTCCTACGAGCAGTACTTC.